The T cell receptor (beta chain) described here comes from a study of cytomegalovirus exposure and HLA in healthy donors (dated by TCRdb to about 2017). A note on the overall study: An earlier analysis of several hundred of the donors reported more than 250 Gb of sequence data and 117 million unique TCR beta sequences from 150 million to 200 million T cells. An early release that covered some 630 HLA-typed donors contained about 290 gigabases of sequencing data and roughly 84 million unique TCR sequences. Of the roughly 410 genotyped donors, 70% to 90% were placed in the genetic ancestry cluster associated with self-reported Caucasian donors. The study aimed to test whether cataloging public T cell receptors could reveal signatures of past pathogen exposure. Using immunosequencing, the study profiled T cell repertoires from around 670 subjects and related those repertoires to cytomegalovirus serostatus. Along with the approximately 700-subject first cohort, a separate validation cohort of around 110 different subjects was used. To predict cytomegalovirus infection status, the study brought together high-throughput TCR immunosequencing, statistical association of individual TCRs with disease status, and machine learning. In a later analysis, previously published TCR beta repertoires from about 640 donors were re-analyzed and high-resolution HLA genotyping was added so that TCR occurrence patterns could be studied. Rather than using new phenotypic data, the later analysis identified candidate immune exposures from TCR beta sequences and from how often those sequences occurred across donors. In an earlier analysis of roughly 600 of the donors, high-throughput TCR beta sequencing was used to judge whether each TCR beta V gene segment behaved as functional or pseudogenic. Donor age, sex, ethnicity and CMV serostatus were compiled alongside the repertoire data. Genome-wide SNP genotypes for about 55% of the roughly 670 donors were used in a later genetic analysis, which treated that subset as a discovery cohort. Every discovery cohort repertoire had been produced on one sequencing platform. Class I and class II HLA loci were covered by the typing at four-digit resolution. The number of typed donors differed by locus: about 629-640 for A, B, C, DRB1 and DQB1; 500 to 550 for DQA1; 606 for DPA1; and about 450 for DPB1. A few DR-DQ haplotypes were treated as single units for association and clustering because of strong linkage in the cohort. On average, around 240,000 unique TCR beta nucleotide sequences were sequenced per donor among a few hundred genotyped donors of the cohort, with 15% to 20% of those sequences being non-productive.

Regarding this clone: The antigen it recognizes is unknown. Per-base quality was not reported, and no clone a single base away is much larger than it.

What the work shows at the level of the full study, not this receptor alone: In the study, some 160 TCR beta chains were listed as associated with cytomegalovirus. In this cohort, only TCR beta chains were sequenced, and detectable features were limited by the absence of alpha or paired-chain data. The authors suggested that the approach could potentially be extended to other disease states and immunological phenotypes. Specific HLA alleles were associated with around 18,000 TCR beta sequences at a false discovery rate of 0.05 in a later analysis. Some IMGT-functional V segments, including TRBV6-2 and TRBV6-3, could not be told apart with the 87-base-pair reads, so those segments were excluded. When HLA alleles, especially DR and DQ, strongly co-occurred, TCR associations were difficult to assign to individual alleles. The sequencing pipeline was judged likely to have produced a cluster of highly shared sequence variants as a technical artifact. A few of the identified cytomegalovirus-associated TCR beta chains were confirmed in vitro to be specific for cytomegalovirus antigens. A later genetic analysis reported fewer N-insertions in productive TCRs among donors in an Asian-associated ancestry cluster than the roughly 700-donor mean. CMV serostatus was the only immune exposure information available for the cohort. The classifier was reported to diagnose cytomegalovirus status with high specificity and sensitivity in both the original and validation cohorts. In a later analysis, the rate of TCR association differed among HLA loci, with DRB1 alleles having the most associated TCRs and HLA-C alleles having the fewest. Linkage disequilibrium might explain the correlated functional status among segregating V segments, but an unknown experimental factor could not be excluded. A later analysis found that most CMV-associated TCR beta chains appeared HLA-restricted, with HLA associations seemingly driven largely by CMV exposure. In an earlier analysis of 587 of the donors, most TCR beta V segments appeared in productive rearrangements about 90% or about 30% of the time, broadly matching IMGT annotations. A further reported finding was that TCR beta sequences accurately predicted the HLA-A and HLA-B alleles for most subjects in the first cohort. In a later analysis, HLA-associated TCR beta chains were found to be more clonally expanded and to have lower generation probabilities than equally common non-associated chains. The earlier analysis of 587 of the donors excluded around 17 rarely observed V segments, including chromosome 9 orphons, because counts were too low. Several of the top co-occurrence clusters appeared to be linked to parvovirus B19, influenza, CMV and Epstein-Barr virus, according to a later analysis. The presence/absence analyses assumed that sequencing depth was roughly uniform across donors, and that assumption may not be true. Because some donors lacked HLA typing at each locus, the association tests relied only on the typed subset. While some public TCRs were present in many individuals, most TCR sequences turned up only very rarely across donors. V-gene and J-gene trimming of TCR beta chains was associated with a missense DCLRE1C variant in a later genetic analysis, and the association was replicated in an independent cohort.

Libraries were built with the immunoSEQ multiplex PCR assay. A mixture of 60 forward primers for TCR Vbeta segments and 13 reverse primers for TCR Jbeta segments was used in the multiplex PCR. The CDR3 region of rearranged TCR beta genes was amplified from genomic DNA by a multiplex PCR assay. Amplified TCR beta libraries were sequenced as 87-base-pair reads on the Illumina HiSeq System. The study's processing was this. In a later analysis, tens of millions of unique TCR beta chains were counted across the roughly 670 repertoires, and roughly 9.9 million of these chains were shared by at least two donors. A nearest-neighbor algorithm error-corrected the raw reads and collapsed the reads into unique sequences, merging closely related sequences to remove PCR and sequencing errors. V, D and J gene segments were assigned by aligning CDR3 sequences to IMGT reference sequences. For a sequence to be retained, at least a six-nucleotide match to both a V gene segment and a J gene segment was required. A rearrangement was called productive if the CDR3 had no stop codons and remained in frame with V and J, and every other rearrangement was called non-productive. Following IMGT convention, CDR3 was defined as the stretch from the second conserved V-encoded cysteine up to the conserved J-encoded phenylalanine. The earlier analysis of 500 to 750 of the donors excluded any sequence lacking an unambiguous match to a single V gene segment. In an earlier analysis of approximately 550 of the donors, V segments were called functional above 56.7% productive rearrangements and were called segregating when the between-donor standard deviation exceeded 5%. A statistical classification framework was developed to diagnose cytomegalovirus status using the catalog of TCR beta chain sequences. In a later analysis, V and J genes were assigned by comparing TCR nucleotide sequences against IMGT/GENE-DB human TR gene sequences. Using the TCRdist pipeline, a later analysis assigned CDR3 sequences along with most-parsimonious VDJ recombination scenarios. In a later analysis, each TCR beta chain was defined by its CDR3 amino acid sequence together with its V-gene family, and reads lacking a unique V-gene family were excluded. In a later analysis, nearly 600 highly shared, low-generation-probability nucleotide sequences were removed to address suspected cross-contamination and a sequencing artifact. In a later analysis, a clonal expansion index was calculated for each public chain from normalized within-repertoire ranks of inferred template counts. Generation probabilities in a later analysis came from a VDJ recombination model fitted to out-of-frame rearrangements, and those results were checked against IGoR. In a later analysis, TCR-TCR, TCR-HLA and TCR-CMV co-occurrence was scored with hypergeometric tests, and a repertoire-size bias correction was applied to TCR pairs. False discovery rates were estimated in a later analysis by permuting HLA or CMV assignments 20 times. In a later analysis, co-occurring TCRs were grouped using DBSCAN, with TCRdist sequence similarity added in when clustering inside HLA-allele-positive subsets. For co-occurrence clustering, repertoires with fewer than 30,000 or more than 120,000 public chains were excluded, along with four to six repertoires with anomalous nucleotide sharing. Sourced from immuneACCESS, this table was stored by TCRdb with only in-frame sequences that have V and J called. A share of the clones is absent; for the studies checked, an unresolved V gene accounts for under half, and the remainder has no known explanation. V and J calls and clone size are copied from that table; D and trimming were computed from the DNA. The sample table records under 170,000 clones; more than 75% of these occur just once. Around 3.2% of the sample goes to the ten largest clones.

Taken from the germline V gene, the CDR1 and CDR2 loops are MRHNA and SNTAGT. V loses 0 bases at its end and J loses 7 bases; junction bases beyond the gene matches: 5. The CDR3 has 17 amino acids, counting the end cysteine and phenylalanine. Kept here is only the CDR3 DNA, which spans 51 bases and is read in frame from base 1. In total, 630 or so healthy bone marrow donors made up the cohort. At the time of sampling, every cohort member was nominally healthy, though immune exposures that went unrecorded were likely present. Of the 610 or so cohort members, about 280 had positive CMV serostatus and about 330 had negative CMV serostatus, and CMV serostatus was not recorded for the donor. Each donor provided a peripheral blood sample, and peripheral blood mononuclear cells were used for TCR beta sequencing. The Qiagen DNeasy Blood Extraction Kit was used to extract genomic DNA from the blood cell samples.

This sequence was found in a human donor in good health. The sequence is built from TRBV6-4 and TRBJ2-1; TRBD2 lines up with 14 middle nucleotides. Sequenced: PBMCs. The sequenced DNA is TGTGCCAGCAGTGACTCTTTTGGGACTAGCGGGAGTAATGAGCAGTTCTTC. Its translation reads: CASSDSFGTSGSNEQFF.